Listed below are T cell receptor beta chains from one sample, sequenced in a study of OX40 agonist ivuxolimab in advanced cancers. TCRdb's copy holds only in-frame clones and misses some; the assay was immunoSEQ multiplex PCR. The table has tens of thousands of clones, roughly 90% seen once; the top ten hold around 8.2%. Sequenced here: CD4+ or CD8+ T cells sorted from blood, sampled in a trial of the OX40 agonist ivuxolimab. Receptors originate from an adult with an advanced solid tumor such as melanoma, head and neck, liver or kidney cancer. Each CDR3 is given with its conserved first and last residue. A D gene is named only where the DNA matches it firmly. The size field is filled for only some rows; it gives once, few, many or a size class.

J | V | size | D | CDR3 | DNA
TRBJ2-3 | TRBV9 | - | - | CASSVEGYSTDTQYF | TGTGCCAGCAGCGTAGAGGGCTACAGCACAGATACGCAGTATTTT
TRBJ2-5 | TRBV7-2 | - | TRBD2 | CASSKGGSGGASETQYF | TGTGCCAGCAGCAAAGGAGGTAGCGGGGGGGCGAGTGAGACCCAGTACTTC
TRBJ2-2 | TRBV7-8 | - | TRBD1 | CATGRRQGASGELFF | TGTGCCACCGGACGACGGCAGGGGGCCTCCGGGGAGCTGTTTTTT
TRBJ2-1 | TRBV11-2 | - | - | CASSFTRSYNEQFF | TGTGCCAGCAGCTTCACACGCTCCTACAATGAGCAGTTCTTC
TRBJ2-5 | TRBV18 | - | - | CASDKTGGLKMSGYF | TGTGCCAGCGATAAAACCGGAGGGCTCAAAATGTCCGGGTACTTC
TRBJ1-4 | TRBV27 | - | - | CASSSFGQPEKLFF | TGTGCCAGCAGTTCGTTTGGACAGCCAGAAAAACTGTTTTTT
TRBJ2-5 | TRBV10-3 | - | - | CAISEPATETQYF | TGTGCCATCAGTGAGCCAGCCACGGAGACCCAGTACTTC
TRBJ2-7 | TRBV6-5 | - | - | CASSDGTRDEQYF | TGTGCCAGCAGTGACGGGACACGGGACGAGCAGTACTTC
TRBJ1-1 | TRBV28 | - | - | CASSLGLRVDTEAFF | TGTGCCAGCAGTTTGGGACTGCGGGTCGACACTGAAGCTTTCTTT
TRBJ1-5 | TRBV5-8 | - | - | CASSLGVLSNQPQHF | TGTGCCAGCAGCTTGGGGGTGCTTAGCAATCAGCCCCAGCATTTT
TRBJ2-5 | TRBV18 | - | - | CASSPGSEETQYF | TGTGCCAGCTCACCTGGCTCAGAGGAGACCCAGTACTTC
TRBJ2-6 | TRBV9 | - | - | CASSAQISGANVLTF | TGTGCCAGCAGCGCCCAGATCTCTGGGGCCAACGTCCTGACTTTC
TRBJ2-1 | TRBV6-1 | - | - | CASGGRISYNEQFF | TGTGCCAGCGGGGGTCGAATTTCCTACAATGAGCAGTTCTTC
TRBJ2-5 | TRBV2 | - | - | CASRADRQETQYF | TGTGCCAGCAGGGCGGACAGACAAGAGACCCAGTACTTC
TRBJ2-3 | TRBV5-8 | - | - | CASSLTLGLTDTQYF | TGTGCCAGCAGCCTTACCTTGGGTCTCACAGATACGCAGTATTTT
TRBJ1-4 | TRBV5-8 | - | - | CASSSPGTNEKLFF | TGTGCCAGCAGCTCGCCGGGGACTAATGAAAAACTGTTTTTT
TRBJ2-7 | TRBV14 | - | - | CASSQDPESSYEQYF | TGTGCCAGCAGCCAAGACCCGGAAAGCTCCTACGAGCAGTACTTC
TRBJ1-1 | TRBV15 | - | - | CATSREGGRIEAFF | TGTGCCACCAGCAGAGAGGGGGGGCGCATTGAAGCTTTCTTT
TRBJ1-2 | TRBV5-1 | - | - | CASSADRFGYTF | TGCGCCAGCAGCGCAGACCGTTTCGGCTACACCTTC
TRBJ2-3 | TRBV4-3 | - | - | CASSARTVTDTQYF | TGCGCCAGCAGCGCCCGGACCGTCACAGATACGCAGTATTTT
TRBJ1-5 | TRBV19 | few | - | CASSGSGSRNQPQHF | TGTGCCAGTAGTGGGTCAGGGTCACGCAATCAGCCCCAGCATTTT
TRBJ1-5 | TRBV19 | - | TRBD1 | CATDRGQGAYSNQPQHF | TGTGCCACCGACCGTGGGCAGGGGGCCTATAGCAATCAGCCCCAGCATTTT
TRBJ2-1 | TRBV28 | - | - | CASSQLRGIIYNEQFF | TGTGCCAGCAGTCAGCTGCGTGGGATTATATACAATGAGCAGTTCTTC
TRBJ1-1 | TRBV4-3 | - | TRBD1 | CASSQNTGGTEAFF | TGCGCCAGCAGCCAAAACACAGGGGGGACTGAAGCTTTCTTT
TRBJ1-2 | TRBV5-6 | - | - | CASSLSTDGYTF | TGTGCCAGCAGCTTGTCGACCGATGGCTACACCTTC
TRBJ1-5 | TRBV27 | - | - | CASSLGRGDQPQHF | TGTGCCAGCAGTTTGGGACGGGGAGATCAGCCCCAGCATTTT
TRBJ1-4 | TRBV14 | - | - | CASSLKYRGAGEKLFF | TGTGCCAGCAGCCTTAAGTATAGGGGCGCTGGGGAAAAACTGTTTTTT
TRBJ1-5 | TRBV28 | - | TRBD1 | CASSSGQGRRPQHF | TGTGCCAGCAGTTCCGGACAGGGAAGGAGGCCCCAGCATTTT
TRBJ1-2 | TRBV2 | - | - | CASSGARGMHGYTF | TGTGCCAGCAGTGGAGCGAGGGGGATGCATGGCTACACCTTC
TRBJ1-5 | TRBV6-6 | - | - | CASSPTHANQPQHF | TGTGCCAGCAGTCCAACTCATGCGAATCAGCCCCAGCATTTT
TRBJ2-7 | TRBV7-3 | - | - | CASGANGYEQYF | TGTGCCAGCGGCGCAAACGGATACGAGCAGTACTTC
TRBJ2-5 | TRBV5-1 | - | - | CASSSRVLETQYF | TGCGCCAGCAGCTCCAGGGTTCTGGAGACCCAGTACTTC
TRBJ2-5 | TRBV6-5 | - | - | CASSIGETQYF | TGTGCCAGCAGTATTGGAGAGACCCAGTACTTC
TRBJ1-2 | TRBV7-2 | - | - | CASTLDLLPTF | TGTGCCAGCACCCTCGATTTACTACCCACCTTC
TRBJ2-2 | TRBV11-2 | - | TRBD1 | CASSPSGTATGELFF | TGTGCCAGCAGCCCATCGGGGACAGCCACCGGGGAGCTGTTTTTT